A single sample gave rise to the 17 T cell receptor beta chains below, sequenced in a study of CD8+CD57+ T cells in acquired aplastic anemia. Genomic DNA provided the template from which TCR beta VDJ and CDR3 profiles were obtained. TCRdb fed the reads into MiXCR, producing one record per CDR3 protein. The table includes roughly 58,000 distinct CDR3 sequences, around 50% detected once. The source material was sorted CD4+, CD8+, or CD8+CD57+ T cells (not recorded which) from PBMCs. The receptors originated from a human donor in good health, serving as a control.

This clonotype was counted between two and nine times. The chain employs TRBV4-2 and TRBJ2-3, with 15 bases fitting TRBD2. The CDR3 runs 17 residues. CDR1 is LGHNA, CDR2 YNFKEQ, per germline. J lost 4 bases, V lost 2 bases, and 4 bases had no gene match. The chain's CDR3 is CASSQPGLAGGSDTQYF. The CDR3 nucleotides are TGTGCCAGCAGCCAACCGGGACTAGCGGGAGGTTCAGATACGCAGTATTTT.

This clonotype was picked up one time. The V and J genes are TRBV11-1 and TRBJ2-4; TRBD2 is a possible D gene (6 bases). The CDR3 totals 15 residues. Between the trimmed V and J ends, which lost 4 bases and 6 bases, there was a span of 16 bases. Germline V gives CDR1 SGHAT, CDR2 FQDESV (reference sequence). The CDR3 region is CASSSMAQGGNIQYF. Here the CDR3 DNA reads TGTGCCAGCAGCTCGATGGCCCAGGGAGGAAACATTCAGTACTTC.

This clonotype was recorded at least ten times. CDR3 region: CASSQGGSGYTF. In DNA, the CDR3 is TGTGCCAGCAGCCAAGGCGGGTCCGGCTACACCTTC. The gene calls are TRBV14 and TRBJ1-2, with D hard to call. The CDR3 runs to 12 residues. Germline CDR1 SGHDN, CDR2 FVKESK. Trimming cost V 1 base and J 8 bases, with 8 bases left between them.

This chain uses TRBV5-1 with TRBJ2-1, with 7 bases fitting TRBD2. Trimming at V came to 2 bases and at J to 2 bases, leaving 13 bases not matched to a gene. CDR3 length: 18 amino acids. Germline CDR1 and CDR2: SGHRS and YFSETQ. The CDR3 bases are TGCGCCAGCAGCTTACGTACTAGCGTTCGGACTACCTACAATGAGCAGTTCTTC. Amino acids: CASSLRTSVRTTYNEQFF.

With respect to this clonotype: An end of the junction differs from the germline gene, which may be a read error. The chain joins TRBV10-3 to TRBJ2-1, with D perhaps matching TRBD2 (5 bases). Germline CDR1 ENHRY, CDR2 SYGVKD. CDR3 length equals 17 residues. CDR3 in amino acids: CTISDKGRGTVYNEQFF. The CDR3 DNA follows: TGTACCATCAGTGATAAGGGTCGGGGAACTGTCTACAATGAGCAGTTCTTC.

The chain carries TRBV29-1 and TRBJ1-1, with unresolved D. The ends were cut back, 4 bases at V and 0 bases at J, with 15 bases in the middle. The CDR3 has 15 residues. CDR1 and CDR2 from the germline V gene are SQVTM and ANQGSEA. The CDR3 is CSVGPSRVLNTEAFF. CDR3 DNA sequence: TGCAGCGTTGGTCCGTCTAGGGTGTTGAACACTGAAGCTTTCTTT.

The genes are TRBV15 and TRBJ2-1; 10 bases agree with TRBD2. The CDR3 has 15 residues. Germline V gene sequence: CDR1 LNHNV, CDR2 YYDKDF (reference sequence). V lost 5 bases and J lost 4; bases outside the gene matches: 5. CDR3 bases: TGTGCCACCAGCGCCGAGCGGGAGGGGTACAATGAGCAGTTCTTC. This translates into CATSAEREGYNEQFF.

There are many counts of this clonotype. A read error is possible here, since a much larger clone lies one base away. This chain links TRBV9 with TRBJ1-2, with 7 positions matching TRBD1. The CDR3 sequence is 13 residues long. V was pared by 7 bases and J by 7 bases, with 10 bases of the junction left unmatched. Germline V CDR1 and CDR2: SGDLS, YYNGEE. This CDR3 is CASGPWDSGGYTF. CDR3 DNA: TGTGCCAGCGGCCCTTGGGACAGTGGTGGCTACACCTTC.

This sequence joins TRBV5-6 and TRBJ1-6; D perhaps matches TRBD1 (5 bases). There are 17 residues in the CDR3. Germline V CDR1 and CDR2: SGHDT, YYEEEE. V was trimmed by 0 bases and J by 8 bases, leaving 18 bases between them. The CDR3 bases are TGTGCCAGCAGCTTGGGTGTGGCGGGGCTCGGCTATTCACCCCTCCACTTT. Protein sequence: CASSLGVAGLGYSPLHF.

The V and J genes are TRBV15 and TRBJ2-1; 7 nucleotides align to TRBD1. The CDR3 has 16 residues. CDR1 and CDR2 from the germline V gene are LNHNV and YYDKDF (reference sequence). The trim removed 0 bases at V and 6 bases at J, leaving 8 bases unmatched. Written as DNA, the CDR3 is TGTGCCACCAGCAGAGATTTAGGGGGCAGGGTCAATGAGCAGTTCTTC. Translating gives CATSRDLGGRVNEQFF.

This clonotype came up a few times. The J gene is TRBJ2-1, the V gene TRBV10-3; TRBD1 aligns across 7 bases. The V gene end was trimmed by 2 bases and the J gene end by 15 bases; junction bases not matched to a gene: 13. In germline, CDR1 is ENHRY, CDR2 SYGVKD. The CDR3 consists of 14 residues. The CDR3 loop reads CAISETTGGQVPFF. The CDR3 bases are TGTGCCATCAGTGAGACCACCGGTGGACAGGTTCCGTTCTTC.

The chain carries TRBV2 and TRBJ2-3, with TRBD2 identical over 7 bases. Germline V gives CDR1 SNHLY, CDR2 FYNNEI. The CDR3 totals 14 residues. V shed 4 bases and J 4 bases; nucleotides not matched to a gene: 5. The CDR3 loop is CASSVSLASDTQYF. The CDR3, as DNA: TGTGCCAGCAGTGTGTCACTAGCGTCAGATACGCAGTATTTT.

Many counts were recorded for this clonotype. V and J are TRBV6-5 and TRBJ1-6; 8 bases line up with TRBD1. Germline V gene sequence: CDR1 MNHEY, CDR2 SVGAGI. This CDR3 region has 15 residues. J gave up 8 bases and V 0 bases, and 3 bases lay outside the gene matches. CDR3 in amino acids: CASSYSDRGDSPLHF. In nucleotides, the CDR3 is TGTGCCAGCAGTTACTCCGACAGGGGAGATTCACCCCTCCACTTT.

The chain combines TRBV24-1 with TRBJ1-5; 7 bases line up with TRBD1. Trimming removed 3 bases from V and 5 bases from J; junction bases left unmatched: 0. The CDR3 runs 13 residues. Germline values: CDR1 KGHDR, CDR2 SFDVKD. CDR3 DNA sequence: TGTGCCACCAGTGATGGACAGGATCAGCCCCAGCATTTT. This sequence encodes CATSDGQDQPQHF.

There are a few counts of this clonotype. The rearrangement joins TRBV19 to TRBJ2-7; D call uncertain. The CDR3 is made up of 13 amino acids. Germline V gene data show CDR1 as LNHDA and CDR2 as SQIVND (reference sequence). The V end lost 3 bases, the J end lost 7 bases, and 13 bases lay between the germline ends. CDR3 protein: CASSILVRSEQYF. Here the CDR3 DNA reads TGTGCCAGTAGTATTCTGGTGAGGAGTGAGCAGTACTTC.

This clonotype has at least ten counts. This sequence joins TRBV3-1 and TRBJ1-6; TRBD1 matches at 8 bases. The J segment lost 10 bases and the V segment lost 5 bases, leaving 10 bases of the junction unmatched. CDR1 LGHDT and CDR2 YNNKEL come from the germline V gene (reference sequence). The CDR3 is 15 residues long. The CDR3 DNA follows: TGTGCCAGCAGCTTTGACCGGACAGGGAGCTCACCCCTCCACTTT. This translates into CASSFDRTGSSPLHF. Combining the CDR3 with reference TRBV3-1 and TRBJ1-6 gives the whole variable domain DTAVSQTPKYLVTQMGNDKSIKCEQNLGHDTMYWYKQDSKKFLKIMFSYNNKELIINETVPNRFSPKSPDKAHLNLHINSLELGDSAVYFCASSFDRTGSSPLHFGNGTRLTVT.

CDR3 coding DNA: TGTGCCAGTAGTATAAGGGCGGGAGGGACATTCTCCTACGAGCAGTACTTC. Amino acid sequence: CASSIRAGGTFSYEQYF. This rearrangement joins TRBV19 to TRBJ2-7, with 9 bases that match TRBD2. Losses at the gene ends were 2 bases for V and 0 bases for J; bases not matched to a gene: 8. The CDR3 has 17 amino acids. Germline V lookup: CDR1 LNHDA, CDR2 SQIVND (reference sequence).